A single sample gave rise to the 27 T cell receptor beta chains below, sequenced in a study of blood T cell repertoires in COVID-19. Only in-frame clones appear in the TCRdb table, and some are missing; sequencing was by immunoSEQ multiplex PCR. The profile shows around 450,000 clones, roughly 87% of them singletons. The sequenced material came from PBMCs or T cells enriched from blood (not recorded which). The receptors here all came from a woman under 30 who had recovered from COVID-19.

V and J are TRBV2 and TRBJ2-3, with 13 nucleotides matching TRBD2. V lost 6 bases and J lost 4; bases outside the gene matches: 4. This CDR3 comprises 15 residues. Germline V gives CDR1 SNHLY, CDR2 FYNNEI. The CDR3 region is CASRTSGGSADTQYF. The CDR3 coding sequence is TGTGCCAGCAGGACTAGCGGGGGGTCCGCAGATACGCAGTATTTT.

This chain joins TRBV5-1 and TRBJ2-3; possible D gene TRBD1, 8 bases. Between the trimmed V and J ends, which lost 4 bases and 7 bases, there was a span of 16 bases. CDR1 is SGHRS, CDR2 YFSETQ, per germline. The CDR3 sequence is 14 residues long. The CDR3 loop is CASSLGQGGNTQYF. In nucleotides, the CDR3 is TGCGCCAGCAGCCTCGGACAGGGAGGGAATACGCAGTATTTT.

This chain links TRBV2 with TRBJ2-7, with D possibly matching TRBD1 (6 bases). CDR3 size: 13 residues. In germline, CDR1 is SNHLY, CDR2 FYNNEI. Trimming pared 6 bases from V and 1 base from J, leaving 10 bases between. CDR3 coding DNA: TGTGCCAGCAGCGATGGGACATCCTACGAGCAGTACTTC. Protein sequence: CASSDGTSYEQYF.

The CDR3 sequence is CASSMGGRGAKNIQYF. DNA of the CDR3: TGTGCCAGTAGTATGGGGGGACGGGGAGCCAAAAACATTCAGTACTTC. The rearrangement uses TRBV19 and TRBJ2-4; TRBD2 might be the D (6 bases). Germline-derived CDR1 and CDR2 are LNHDA and SQIVND (reference sequence). The CDR3 totals 16 residues. The V end lost 3 bases, the J end lost 0 bases, and 12 bases lay between the germline ends.

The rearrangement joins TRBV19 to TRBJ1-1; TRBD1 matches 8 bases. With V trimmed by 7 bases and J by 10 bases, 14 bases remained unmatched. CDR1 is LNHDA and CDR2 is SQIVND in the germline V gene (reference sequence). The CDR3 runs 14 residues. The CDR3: CASTDRGQVERAFF. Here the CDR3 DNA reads TGTGCCAGTACCGACAGGGGCCAGGTGGAGAGAGCTTTCTTT.

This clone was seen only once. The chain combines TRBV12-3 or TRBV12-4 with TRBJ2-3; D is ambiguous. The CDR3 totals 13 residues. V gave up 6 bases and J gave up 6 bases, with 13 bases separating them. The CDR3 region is CASSQTRLDTQYF. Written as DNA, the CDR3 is TGTGCCAGCAGCCAGACCAGACTGGATACGCAGTATTTT.

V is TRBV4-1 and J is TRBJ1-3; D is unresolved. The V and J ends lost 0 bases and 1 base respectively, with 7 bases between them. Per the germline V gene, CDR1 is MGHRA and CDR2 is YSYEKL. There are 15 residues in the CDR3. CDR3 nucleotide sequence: TGCGCCAGCAGCCAAGATCCGGGTTCTGGAAACACCATATATTTT. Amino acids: CASSQDPGSGNTIYF.

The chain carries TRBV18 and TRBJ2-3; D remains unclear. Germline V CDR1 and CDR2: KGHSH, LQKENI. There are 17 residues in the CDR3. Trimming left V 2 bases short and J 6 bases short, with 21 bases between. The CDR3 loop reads CASSPYSGLFKRDTQYF. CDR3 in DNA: TGTGCCAGCTCACCATATTCAGGCCTCTTTAAACGGGATACGCAGTATTTT.

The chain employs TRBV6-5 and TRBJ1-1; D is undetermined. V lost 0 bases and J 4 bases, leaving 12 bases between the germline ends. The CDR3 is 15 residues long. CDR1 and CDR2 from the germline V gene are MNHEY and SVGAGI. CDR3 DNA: TGTGCCAGCAGTTACTCCCACTCCACCGGCACTGAAGCTTTCTTT. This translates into CASSYSHSTGTEAFF.

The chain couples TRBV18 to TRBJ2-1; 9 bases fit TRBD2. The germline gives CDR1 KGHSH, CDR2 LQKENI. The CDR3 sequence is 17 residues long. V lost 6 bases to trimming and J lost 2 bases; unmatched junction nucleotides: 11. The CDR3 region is CASSPLGLASPYNEQFF. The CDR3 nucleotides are TGTGCCAGCTCTCCCCTAGGACTAGCGAGCCCCTACAATGAGCAGTTCTTC. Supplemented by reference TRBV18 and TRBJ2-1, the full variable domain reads NAGVMQNPRHLVRRRGQEARLRCSPMKGHSHVYWYRQLPEEGLKFMVYLQKENIIDESGMPKERFSAEFPKEGPSILRIQQVVRGDSAAYFCASSPLGLASPYNEQFFGPGTRLTVL.

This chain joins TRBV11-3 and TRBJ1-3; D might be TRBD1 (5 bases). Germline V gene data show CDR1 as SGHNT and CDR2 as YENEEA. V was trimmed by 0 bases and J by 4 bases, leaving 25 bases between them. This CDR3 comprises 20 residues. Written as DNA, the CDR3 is TGTGCCAGCAGCTTAGACCGCCAGCGGGACCTGAAATTCTACGGAAACACCATATATTTT. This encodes CASSLDRQRDLKFYGNTIYF.

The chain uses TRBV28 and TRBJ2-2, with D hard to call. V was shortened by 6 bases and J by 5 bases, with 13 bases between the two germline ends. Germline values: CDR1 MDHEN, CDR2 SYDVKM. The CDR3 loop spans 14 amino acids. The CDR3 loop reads CASSPPAGTGELFF. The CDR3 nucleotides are TGTGCCAGCAGCCCGCCCGCCGGGACCGGGGAGCTGTTTTTT.

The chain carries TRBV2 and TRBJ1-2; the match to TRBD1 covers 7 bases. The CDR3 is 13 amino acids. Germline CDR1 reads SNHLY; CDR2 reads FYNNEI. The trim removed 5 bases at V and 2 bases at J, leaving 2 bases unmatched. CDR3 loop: CASSMTGNYGYTF. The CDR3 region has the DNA TGTGCCAGCAGTATGACAGGGAACTATGGCTACACCTTC. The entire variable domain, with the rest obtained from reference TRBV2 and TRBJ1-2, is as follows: EPEVTQTPSHQVTQMGQEVILRCVPISNHLYFYWYRQILGQKVEFLVSFYNNEISEKSEIFDDQFSVERPDGSNFTLKIRSTKLEDSAMYFCASSMTGNYGYTFGSGTRLTVV.

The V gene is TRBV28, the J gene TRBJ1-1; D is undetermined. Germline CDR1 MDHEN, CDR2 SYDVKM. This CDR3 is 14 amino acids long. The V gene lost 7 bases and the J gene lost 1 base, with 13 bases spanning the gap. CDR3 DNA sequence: TGTGCCAGCACCCCGAGCTTCGGGAACACTGAAGCTTTCTTT. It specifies CASTPSFGNTEAFF.

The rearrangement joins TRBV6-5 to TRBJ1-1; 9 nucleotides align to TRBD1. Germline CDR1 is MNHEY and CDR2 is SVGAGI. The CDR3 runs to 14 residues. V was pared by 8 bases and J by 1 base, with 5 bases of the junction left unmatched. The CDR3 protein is CASLRDRENTEAFF. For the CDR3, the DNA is TGTGCCAGCCTCCGGGACAGGGAGAACACTGAAGCTTTCTTT.

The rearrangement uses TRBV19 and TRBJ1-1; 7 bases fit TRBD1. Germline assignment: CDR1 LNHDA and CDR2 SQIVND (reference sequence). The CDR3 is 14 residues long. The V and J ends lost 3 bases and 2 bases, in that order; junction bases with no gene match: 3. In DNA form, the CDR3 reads TGTGCCAGTAGTATCGGGACAGTTAACACTGAAGCTTTCTTT. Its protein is CASSIGTVNTEAFF. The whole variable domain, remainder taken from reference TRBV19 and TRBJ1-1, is DGGITQSPKYLFRKEGQNVTLSCEQNLNHDAMYWYRQDPGQGLRLIYYSQIVNDFQKGDIAEGYSVSREKKESFPLTVTSAQKNPTAFYLCASSIGTVNTEAFFGQGTRLTVV.

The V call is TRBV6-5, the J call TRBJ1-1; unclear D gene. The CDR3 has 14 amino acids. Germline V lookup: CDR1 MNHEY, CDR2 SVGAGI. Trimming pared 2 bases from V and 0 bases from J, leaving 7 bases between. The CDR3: CASSYRTLNTEAFF. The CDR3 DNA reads TGTGCCAGCAGTTACCGTACACTGAACACTGAAGCTTTCTTT.

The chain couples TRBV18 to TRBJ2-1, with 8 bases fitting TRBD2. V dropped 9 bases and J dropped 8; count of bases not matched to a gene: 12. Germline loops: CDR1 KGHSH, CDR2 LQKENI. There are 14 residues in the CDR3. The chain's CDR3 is CASSGLAPSDEQFF. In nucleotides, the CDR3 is TGTGCCAGTTCAGGACTAGCCCCTTCCGATGAGCAGTTCTTC.

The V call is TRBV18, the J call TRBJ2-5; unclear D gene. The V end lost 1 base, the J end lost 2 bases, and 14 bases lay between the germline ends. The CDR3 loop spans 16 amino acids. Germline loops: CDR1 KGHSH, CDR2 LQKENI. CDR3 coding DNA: TGTGCCAGCTCACCACGGTCCAGCGCTCCTCAAGAGACCCAGTACTTC. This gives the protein CASSPRSSAPQETQYF.

The CDR3 coding sequence is TGTGCCAGCAGCCTCGACAGGTTGGAAGTTGAAGCTTTCTTT. Its translation: CASSLDRLEVEAFF. The V call is TRBV5-5, the J call TRBJ1-1; D may be TRBD1 (6 bases). The V end was cut by 4 bases, the J end by 7 bases, with 17 bases between. The CDR3 loop spans 14 amino acids. The germline V gene has CDR1 SGHKS and CDR2 YYEKEE (reference sequence).

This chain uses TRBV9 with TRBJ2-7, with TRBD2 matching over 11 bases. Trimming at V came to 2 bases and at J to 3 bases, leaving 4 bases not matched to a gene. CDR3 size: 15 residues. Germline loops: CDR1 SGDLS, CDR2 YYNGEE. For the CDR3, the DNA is TGTGCCAGCAGCGTCGGGACTAGCGGATTCTACGAGCAGTACTTC. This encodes CASSVGTSGFYEQYF.

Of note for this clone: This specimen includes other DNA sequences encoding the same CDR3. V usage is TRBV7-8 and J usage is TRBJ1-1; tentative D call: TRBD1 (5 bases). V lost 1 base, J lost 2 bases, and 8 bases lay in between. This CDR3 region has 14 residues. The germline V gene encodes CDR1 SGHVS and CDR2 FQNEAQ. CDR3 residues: CASSLVGGNTEAFF. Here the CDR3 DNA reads TGTGCCAGCAGCTTAGTGGGGGGAAACACTGAAGCTTTCTTT. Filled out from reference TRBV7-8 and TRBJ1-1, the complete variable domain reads GAGVSQSPRYKVAKRGQDVALRCDPISGHVSLFWYQQALGQGPEFLTYFQNEAQLDKSGLPSDRFFAERPEGSVSTLKIQRTQQEDSAVYLCASSLVGGNTEAFFGQGTRLTVV.

CDR3 protein: CASSSTGSTDTQYF. CDR3 DNA sequence: TGTGCCAGCAGTTCGACAGGGAGCACAGATACGCAGTATTTT. V usage is TRBV27 and J usage is TRBJ2-3, with 7 bases fitting TRBD1. The CDR3 has 14 residues. J lost 0 bases, V lost 4 bases, and 1 base had no gene match. The germline V gene has CDR1 MNHEY and CDR2 SMNVEV (reference sequence).

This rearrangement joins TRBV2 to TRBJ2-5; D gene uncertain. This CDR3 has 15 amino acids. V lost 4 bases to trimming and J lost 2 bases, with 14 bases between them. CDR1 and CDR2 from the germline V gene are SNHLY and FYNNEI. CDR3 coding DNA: TGTGCCAGCAGTGTGGATGAGGCAATACAAGAGACCCAGTACTTC. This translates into CASSVDEAIQETQYF.

The CDR3 DNA sequence: TGCGCCAGCAGCTTCTCTATGGTGAACACTGAAGCTTTCTTT. Protein product: CASSFSMVNTEAFF. This rearrangement joins TRBV5-1 to TRBJ1-1; D remains unclear. V dropped 2 bases and J dropped 0 bases, with 8 bases sitting between them. The CDR3 is 14 amino acids. Per the germline V gene, CDR1 is SGHRS and CDR2 is YFSETQ.

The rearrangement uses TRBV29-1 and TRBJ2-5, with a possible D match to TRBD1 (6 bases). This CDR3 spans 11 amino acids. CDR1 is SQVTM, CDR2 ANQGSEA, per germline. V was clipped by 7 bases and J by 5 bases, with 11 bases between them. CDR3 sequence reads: CSGGTSETQYF. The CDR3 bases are TGCAGCGGAGGGACATCGGAGACCCAGTACTTC.

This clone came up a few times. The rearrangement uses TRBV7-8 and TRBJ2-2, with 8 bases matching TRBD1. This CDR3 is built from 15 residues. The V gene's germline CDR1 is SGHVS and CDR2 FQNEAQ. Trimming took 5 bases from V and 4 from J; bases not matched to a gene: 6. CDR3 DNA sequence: TGTGCCAGCAGCCTCGACAGGGGAGGCACCGGGGAGCTGTTTTTT. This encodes CASSLDRGGTGELFF.